The 29 T cell receptor beta chains below all came from one sample that was sequenced in a study of blood T cell repertoires in COVID-19 (dated by TCRdb to about 2020). Libraries came from the immunoSEQ multiplex PCR assay. The source is immuneACCESS, and TCRdb retained only in-frame sequences with V and J called. Part of the clones is not carried over; for the studies checked, unresolved V genes explain less than half of this, and the remainder is unexplained. The sample yields tens of thousands of clones; 86% were counted once. Just under 2% of the sample is held by the ten biggest clonotypes. Sequencing was carried out using peripheral blood. The receptors derive from a man younger than 40 with acute or convalescent COVID-19.

The V and J genes are TRBV6-5 and TRBJ1-1; 8 bases agree with TRBD1. The CDR3 has 15 residues. Germline V CDR1 and CDR2: MNHEY, SVGAGI. V was clipped by 7 bases and J by 3 bases; unmatched bases: 10. CDR3 region: CASNPRGPRHTEAFF. In DNA, the CDR3 is TGTGCCAGCAACCCCAGGGGGCCGAGGCACACTGAAGCTTTCTTT.

The CDR3 bases are TGTGCCAGCAGCAAAGGGGGCGGGCAGGGGCAATTCACAGATACGCAGTATTTT. Amino acid sequence: CASSKGGGQGQFTDTQYF. The chain joins TRBV21-1 to TRBJ2-3; the table's D call, TRBD1, has no DNA check behind it. TRBV21-1 is described as a pseudogene. The CDR3 is 18 residues long.

The chain is built from TRBV9 and TRBJ1-2; unclear D gene. Per the germline V gene, CDR1 is SGDLS and CDR2 is YYNGEE. The V gene lost 0 bases and the J gene lost 8 bases, with 17 bases spanning the gap. The CDR3 spans 15 residues. The CDR3 nucleotides are TGTGCCAGCAGCGTAGACGGCGTCGGGTATGGGGGCTACACCTTC. It translates to CASSVDGVGYGGYTF.

The rearrangement uses TRBV7-2 and TRBJ2-1; D might be TRBD2 (7 bases). Trimming shortened V by 1 base and J by 2 bases, and 12 bases separated the two germline ends. This CDR3 is 16 amino acids long. CDR1 is SGHTA and CDR2 is FQGNSA in the germline V gene. The CDR3 sequence is CASSLEVGGAYNEQFF. The CDR3 region has the DNA TGTGCCAGCAGCTTAGAAGTAGGGGGGGCCTACAATGAGCAGTTCTTC. Full variable domain (outside the CDR3, taken from reference TRBV7-2 and TRBJ2-1): GAGVSQSPSNKVTEKGKDVELRCDPISGHTALYWYRQSLGQGLEFLIYFQGNSAPDKSGLPSDRFSAERTGGSVSTLTIQRTQQEDSAVYLCASSLEVGGAYNEQFFGPGTRLTVL.

The V call is TRBV27, the J call TRBJ2-3, with 7 bases aligning to TRBD2. Germline-derived CDR1 and CDR2 are MNHEY and SMNVEV (reference sequence). V shed 6 bases, J shed 2 bases, and the junction held 11 bases outside the gene matches. This CDR3 spans 16 amino acids. The CDR3 coding sequence is TGTGCCAGCAGCCCAAGGGGCGGGGGTTTCACAGATACGCAGTATTTT. It specifies CASSPRGGGFTDTQYF.

This chain uses TRBV5-1 with TRBJ1-5; D is unclear. Germline CDR1 and CDR2: SGHRS and YFSETQ. Deletions cut 2 bases from V and 0 bases from J, with 6 bases between. CDR3 length: 14 residues. CDR3 nucleotide sequence: TGCGCCAGCAGCTTAGGCGGTAGCAATCAGCCCCAGCATTTT. Protein: CASSLGGSNQPQHF. The full variable domain, its missing parts supplied by reference TRBV5-1 and TRBJ1-5, is KAGVTQTPRYLIKTRGQQVTLSCSPISGHRSVSWYQQTPGQGLQFLFEYFSETQRNKGNFPGRFSGRQFSNSRSEMNVSTLELGDSALYLCASSLGGSNQPQHFGDGTRLSIL.

This rearrangement joins TRBV28 to TRBJ1-5, with 10 positions matching TRBD1. CDR1 and CDR2 (germline): MDHEN, SYDVKM. The CDR3 is made up of 16 amino acids. V shed 1 base and J 5 bases; nucleotides not matched to a gene: 5. The CDR3 reads CASSLSWGTGDQPQHF. The CDR3 coding sequence is TGTGCCAGCAGTTTATCCTGGGGGACAGGGGATCAGCCCCAGCATTTT. The whole variable domain, filled in from reference TRBV28 and TRBJ1-5, reads DVKVTQSSRYLVKRTGEKVFLECVQDMDHENMFWYRQDPGLGLRLIYFSYDVKMKEKGDIPEGYSVSREKKERFSLILESASTNQTSMYLCASSLSWGTGDQPQHFGDGTRLSIL.

The J gene is TRBJ1-4, the V gene TRBV6-2 or TRBV6-3; D remains unclear. The germline gives CDR1 MNHEY, CDR2 SVGEGT. With 6 bases removed from V and 4 bases from J, the gap between germline ends came to 15 bases. The CDR3 covers 15 residues. The CDR3, as DNA: TGTGCCAGCAGCCCGACGAGCGCCTTTAATGAAAAACTGTTTTTT. It specifies CASSPTSAFNEKLFF.

This chain links TRBV5-4 with TRBJ1-6; D remains ambiguous. The CDR3 is made up of 15 amino acids. The V and J ends lost 0 bases and 3 bases respectively, with 7 bases between them. Germline V lookup: CDR1 SGHNT, CDR2 YYREEE (reference sequence). The CDR3 sequence: CASSLGQNYNSPLHF. The CDR3 DNA reads as TGTGCCAGCAGCTTGGGGCAGAACTATAATTCACCCCTCCACTTT.

CDR3 sequence (DNA): TGCGCCAGCAGCTCACCGACAGGGGATGGCTACACCTTC. The encoded protein is CASSSPTGDGYTF. The genes are TRBV5-1 and TRBJ1-2, with TRBD1 matching 8 bases. The length of the CDR3 is 13 residues. The germline V gene has CDR1 SGHRS and CDR2 YFSETQ. The ends lost 3 bases at V and 6 bases at J; junction bases unmatched: 4.

The chain couples TRBV3-1 (or the pseudogene TRBV3-2) to TRBJ2-1; tentative D call: TRBD2 (7 bases). Germline CDR1 and CDR2: LGHDT and YNNKEL (reference sequence). Trimming shortened V by 2 bases and J by 8 bases, and 19 bases separated the two germline ends. This CDR3 spans 16 amino acids. The CDR3 DNA sequence: TGTGCCAGCAGCCAAAGGGTACTCGCGGGGGCCGATGAGCAGTTCTTC. Encoded protein: CASSQRVLAGADEQFF.

This rearrangement joins TRBV5-1 to TRBJ2-2; 8 bases match TRBD2. The CDR3 totals 16 residues. V was pared by 3 bases and J by 7 bases, with 11 bases of the junction left unmatched. CDR1 is SGHRS, CDR2 YFSETQ, per germline. CDR3 sequence (DNA): TGCGCCAGCAGCTCTACATACTCCCGGGAGGGCGGGGAGCTGTTTTTT. Protein: CASSSTYSREGGELFF.

J is TRBJ2-4 and V is TRBV5-1, with D perhaps matching TRBD1 (6 bases). This CDR3 comprises 16 residues. Germline CDR1 is SGHRS and CDR2 is YFSETQ. Trimming cost V 6 bases and J 3 bases, with 19 bases left between them. The CDR3 loop is CASTHSISGVKNIQYF. The CDR3 DNA reads as TGCGCCAGCACACACAGTATTTCAGGGGTCAAAAACATTCAGTACTTC.

V and J are TRBV30 and TRBJ2-5, with a possible D match to TRBD1 (6 bases). V was trimmed by 5 bases and J by 2 bases, leaving 21 bases between them. The CDR3 is 16 amino acids. CDR1 and CDR2 (germline): GTSNPN, SVGIG (reference sequence). Here the CDR3 DNA reads TGTGCCTGGGGTTGGGGCAGGGGCACTCCACAAGAGACCCAGTACTTC. The encoded protein is CAWGWGRGTPQETQYF.

This clone ranks as medium-sized. This sequence joins TRBV3-1 (or the pseudogene TRBV3-2) and TRBJ2-7; D is unclear. The CDR3 is 14 residues long. The ends were cut back, 4 bases at V and 5 bases at J, with 15 bases in the middle. Looked up from germline, CDR1 is LGHDT and CDR2 is YNNKEL (reference sequence). The CDR3: CASSPIGVQDEQYF. For the CDR3, the DNA is TGTGCCAGCAGCCCGATTGGCGTGCAGGACGAGCAGTACTTC.

The V gene is TRBV5-5, the J gene TRBJ2-7; D is unresolved. Germline V lookup: CDR1 SGHKS, CDR2 YYEKEE (reference sequence). CDR3 size: 12 residues. The ends were cut back, 4 bases at V and 4 bases at J, with 9 bases in the middle. Written as DNA, the CDR3 is TGTGCCAGCAGCATCGACGGGTACGAGCAGTACGTC. Translating gives CASSIDGYEQYV.

The rearrangement joins TRBV5-1 to TRBJ2-3, with 7 bases matching TRBD2. CDR3 length: 16 residues. With 4 bases clipped from V and 5 bases from J, the junction kept 13 bases outside the gene matches. CDR1 SGHRS and CDR2 YFSETQ come from the germline V gene. The CDR3 loop reads CASSPGGYASGDTQYF. The CDR3, as DNA: TGCGCCAGCAGCCCCGGCGGCTACGCTAGCGGAGATACGCAGTATTTT.

The chain uses TRBV19 and TRBJ1-1; TRBD1 aligns across 8 bases. Germline V gene lookup returns CDR1 LNHDA and CDR2 SQIVND (reference sequence). With 7 bases clipped from V and 1 base from J, the junction kept 11 bases outside the gene matches. This CDR3 spans 16 amino acids. The CDR3 DNA reads TGTGCCAGTATGGCCCTAACAGGGGGGAGGAACACTGAAGCTTTCTTT. Translated, it gives CASMALTGGRNTEAFF.

This clone was picked up one time. This chain connects TRBV7-8 to TRBJ1-1; 10 nucleotides agree with TRBD1. The CDR3 is 16 amino acids. Trimming cost V 1 base and J 6 bases; bases outside gene matches: 8. CDR1 and CDR2 from the germline V gene are SGHVS and FQNEAQ. CDR3 nucleotide sequence: TGTGCCAGCAGCTTAGTGACAGGGGGCGCGATGGCTGAAGCTTTCTTT. It is translated as CASSLVTGGAMAEAFF.

This sequence joins TRBV7-9 and TRBJ2-3, with D hard to call. The V end lost 4 bases, the J end lost 4 bases, and 9 bases lay between the germline ends. CDR3 length: 13 amino acids. Looked up from germline, CDR1 is SEHNR and CDR2 is FQNEAQ (reference sequence). As DNA, the CDR3 is TGTGCCAGCAGCTCTATAGCTTCAGATACGCAGTATTTT. Translated, it gives CASSSIASDTQYF.

This clone was detected only once. DNA of the CDR3: TGTGCCAGTTCCAGAACGGGACAGGGGAATCAGCCCCAGCATTTT. Translated, it gives CASSRTGQGNQPQHF. V usage is TRBV19 and J usage is TRBJ1-5; TRBD1 matches 10 bases. The germline V gene has CDR1 LNHDA and CDR2 SQIVND (reference sequence). This CDR3 is 15 amino acids long. The J segment lost 4 bases and the V segment lost 8 bases, leaving 8 bases of the junction unmatched.

The CDR3 reads CASSDGGVRGYTF. The DNA for the CDR3 is TGTGCCAGCAGCGACGGGGGGGTACGAGGCTACACCTTC. The rearrangement links TRBV28 to TRBJ1-2, with D perhaps TRBD1 (5 bases). Trimming removed 6 bases at V and 8 bases at J, with 16 bases between. The CDR3 is 13 amino acids. Germline CDR1 and CDR2: MDHEN and SYDVKM.

The CDR3 DNA follows: TGTGCCAGCTCCGACAGGTTATGGGTCACTGAAGCTTTCTTT. This translates into CASSDRLWVTEAFF. The J gene is TRBJ1-1, the V gene TRBV28; D may be TRBD1 (6 bases). Per germline, CDR1 MDHEN and CDR2 SYDVKM. Trimming pared 8 bases from V and 4 bases from J, leaving 17 bases between. The CDR3 is made up of 14 amino acids.

The gene calls are TRBV30 and TRBJ1-5; 7 nucleotides agree with TRBD1. The CDR3 extends over 14 amino acids. Germline CDR1 is GTSNPN and CDR2 is SVGIG (reference sequence). Losses at the gene ends were 2 bases for V and 4 bases for J; bases not matched to a gene: 5. CDR3 nucleotides: TGTGCCTGGAGTACGGGACAGTCAAATCAGCCCCAGCATTTT. Translating gives CAWSTGQSNQPQHF.

The sample holds one count of this clone. The rearrangement links TRBV30 to TRBJ2-7, with 9 positions matching TRBD1. After removal of 8 bases from V and 2 bases from J, the junction contained 4 bases not matched to a gene. Germline assignment: CDR1 GTSNPN and CDR2 SVGIG (reference sequence). CDR3 size: 12 residues. The CDR3 bases are TGTGCCGCGGGACAGGGTCCCTACGAGCAGTACTTC. This gives the protein CAAGQGPYEQYF.

The chain has TRBV5-6 and TRBJ1-2; maybe TRBD1 (5 bases). V lost 1 base, J lost 4 bases, and 14 bases lay in between. Per germline, CDR1 SGHDT and CDR2 YYEEEE. The length of the CDR3 is 15 residues. CDR3 sequence (DNA): TGTGCCAGCAGCTTGTCGGAGACAGACCCCTATGGCTACACCTTC. Protein sequence: CASSLSETDPYGYTF.

The chain's CDR3 is CASSPLGTAAFF. The CDR3, as DNA: TGTGCCAGCAGCCCGCTGGGGACAGCTGCTTTCTTT. The V and J genes are TRBV3-1 (or the pseudogene TRBV3-2) and TRBJ1-1; TRBD1 aligns across 7 bases. This CDR3 is 12 amino acids long. Germline V gene lookup returns CDR1 LGHDT and CDR2 YNNKEL (reference sequence). With 4 bases clipped from V and 11 bases from J, the junction kept 7 bases outside the gene matches.

The V gene is TRBV6-5, the J gene TRBJ1-2; D ambiguous. Trimming removed 3 bases from V and 7 bases from J, with 12 bases in between. This CDR3 has 13 amino acids. Per the germline V gene, CDR1 is MNHEY and CDR2 is SVGAGI. The CDR3 loop reads CASSYFGWSGYTF. The DNA for the CDR3 is TGTGCCAGCAGTTATTTCGGGTGGAGTGGCTACACCTTC.

The chain links TRBV5-1 to TRBJ2-3; 11 positions match TRBD2. The germline V gene encodes CDR1 SGHRS and CDR2 YFSETQ. The CDR3 sequence is 15 residues long. V was clipped by 3 bases and J by 5 bases; unmatched bases: 5. The CDR3 protein is CASSSWTSGLDTQYF. The CDR3 coding sequence is TGCGCCAGCAGCTCGTGGACTAGCGGGTTAGATACGCAGTATTTT.